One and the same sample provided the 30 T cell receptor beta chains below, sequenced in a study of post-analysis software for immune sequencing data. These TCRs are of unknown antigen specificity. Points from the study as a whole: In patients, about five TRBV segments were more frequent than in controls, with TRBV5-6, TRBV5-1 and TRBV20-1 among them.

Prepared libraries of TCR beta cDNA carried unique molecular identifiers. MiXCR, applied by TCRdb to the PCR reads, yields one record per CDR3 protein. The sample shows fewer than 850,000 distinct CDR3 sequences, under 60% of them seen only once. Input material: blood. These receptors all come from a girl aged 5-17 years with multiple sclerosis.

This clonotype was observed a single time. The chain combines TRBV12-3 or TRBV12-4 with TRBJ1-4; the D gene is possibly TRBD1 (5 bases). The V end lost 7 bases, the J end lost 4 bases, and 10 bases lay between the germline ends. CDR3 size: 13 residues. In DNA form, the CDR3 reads TGTGCCAGCACACAGGCGAATAATGAAAAACTGTTTTTT. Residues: CASTQANNEKLFF.

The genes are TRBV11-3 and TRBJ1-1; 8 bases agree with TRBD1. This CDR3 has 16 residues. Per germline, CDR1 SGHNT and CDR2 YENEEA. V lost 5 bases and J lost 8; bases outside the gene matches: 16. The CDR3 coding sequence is TGTGCCAGCAGCACTGACGAGGGGACAGGTTTTTTCGAAGCTTTCTTT. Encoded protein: CASSTDEGTGFFEAFF. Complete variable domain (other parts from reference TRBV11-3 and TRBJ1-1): EAGVVQSPRYKIIEKKQPVAFWCNPISGHNTLYWYLQNLGQGPELLIRYENEEAVDDSQLPKDRFSAERLKGVDSTLKIQPAELGDSAVYLCASSTDEGTGFFEAFFGQGTRLTVV.

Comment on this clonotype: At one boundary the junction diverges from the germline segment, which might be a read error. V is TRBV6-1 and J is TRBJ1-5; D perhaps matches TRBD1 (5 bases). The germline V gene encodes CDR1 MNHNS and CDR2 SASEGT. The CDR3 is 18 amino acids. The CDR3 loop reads CASSRISGRGYSNRPQHF. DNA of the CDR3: TGTGCCAGCAGTCGGATTTCAGGGAGGGGATATAGCAATCGGCCCCAGCATTTT.

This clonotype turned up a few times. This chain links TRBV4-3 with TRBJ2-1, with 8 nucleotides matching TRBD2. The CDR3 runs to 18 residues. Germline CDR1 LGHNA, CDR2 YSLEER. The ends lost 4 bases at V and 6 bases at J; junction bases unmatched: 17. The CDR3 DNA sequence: TGCGCCAGCAGCCCACAATTCCGCGGGGGGAAGGGGGTCAATGAGCAGTTCTTC. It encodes CASSPQFRGGKGVNEQFF.

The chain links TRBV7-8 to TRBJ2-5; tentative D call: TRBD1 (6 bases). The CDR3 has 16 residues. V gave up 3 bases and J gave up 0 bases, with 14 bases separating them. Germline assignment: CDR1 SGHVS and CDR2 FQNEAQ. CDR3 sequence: CASSFEGVPYQETQYF. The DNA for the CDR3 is TGTGCCAGCAGCTTTGAGGGGGTCCCGTACCAAGAGACCCAGTACTTC.

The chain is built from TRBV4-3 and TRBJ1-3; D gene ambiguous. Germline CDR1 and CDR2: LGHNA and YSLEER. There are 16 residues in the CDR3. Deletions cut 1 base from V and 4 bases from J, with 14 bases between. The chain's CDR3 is CASSQVLGENGNTIYF. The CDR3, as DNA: TGCGCCAGCAGCCAAGTCCTGGGCGAGAACGGAAACACCATATATTTT.

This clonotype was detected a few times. This CDR3 is CSVGGKVGYTF. The DNA for the CDR3 is TGCAGCGTAGGAGGGAAGGTCGGCTACACCTTC. V usage is TRBV29-1 and J usage is TRBJ1-2, with D unresolved. The ends were cut back, 6 bases at V and 8 bases at J, with 13 bases in the middle. Germline CDR1 SQVTM, CDR2 ANQGSEA. This CDR3 contains 11 residues.

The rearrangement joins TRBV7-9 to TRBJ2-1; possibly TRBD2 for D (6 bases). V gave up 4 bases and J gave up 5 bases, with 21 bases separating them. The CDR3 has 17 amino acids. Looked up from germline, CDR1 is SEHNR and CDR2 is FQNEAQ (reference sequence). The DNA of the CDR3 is TGTGCCAGCAGCTCACAACGGCGGGACTTCCCTGACAATGAGCAGTTCTTC. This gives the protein CASSSQRRDFPDNEQFF.

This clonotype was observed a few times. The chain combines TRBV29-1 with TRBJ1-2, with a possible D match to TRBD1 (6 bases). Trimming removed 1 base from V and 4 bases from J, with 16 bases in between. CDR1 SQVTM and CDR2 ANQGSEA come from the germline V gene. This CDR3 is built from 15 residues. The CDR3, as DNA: TGCAGCGTTGAAGGGTCAGGGGAAAGGAGCTATGGCTACACCTTC. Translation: CSVEGSGERSYGYTF.

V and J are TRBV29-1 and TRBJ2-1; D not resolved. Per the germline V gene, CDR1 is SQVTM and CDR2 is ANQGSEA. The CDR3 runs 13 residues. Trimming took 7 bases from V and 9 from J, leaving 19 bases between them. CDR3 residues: CSASSGLFSEQFF. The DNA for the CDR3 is TGCAGCGCTTCCTCGGGTTTATTTAGTGAGCAGTTCTTC.

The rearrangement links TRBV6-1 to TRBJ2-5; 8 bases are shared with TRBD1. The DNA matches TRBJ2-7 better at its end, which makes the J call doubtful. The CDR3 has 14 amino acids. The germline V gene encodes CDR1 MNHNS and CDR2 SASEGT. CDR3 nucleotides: TGTGCCAGCAGTCGTATGGGGACAGGATACGAGCAGTACTTC. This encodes CASSRMGTGYEQYF.

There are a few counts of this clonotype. The CDR3 sequence: CSVEPSGRAPDTQYF. Here the CDR3 DNA reads TGCAGCGTTGAACCCAGCGGGAGGGCTCCAGATACGCAGTATTTT. The chain carries TRBV29-1 and TRBJ2-3; TRBD2 aligns across 10 bases. J gave up 4 bases and V 2 bases, and 6 bases lay outside the gene matches. Germline assignment: CDR1 SQVTM and CDR2 ANQGSEA. The CDR3 covers 15 residues.

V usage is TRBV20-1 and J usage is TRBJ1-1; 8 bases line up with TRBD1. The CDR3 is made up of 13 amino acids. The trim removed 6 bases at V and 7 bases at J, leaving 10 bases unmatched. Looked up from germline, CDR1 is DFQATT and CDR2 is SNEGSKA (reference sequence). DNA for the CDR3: TGCAGTGCAACATTGACAGGGACAGGTGAAGCTTTCTTT. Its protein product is CSATLTGTGEAFF.

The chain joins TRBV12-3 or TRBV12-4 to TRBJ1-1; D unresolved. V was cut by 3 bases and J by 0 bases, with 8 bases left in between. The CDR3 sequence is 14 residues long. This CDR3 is CASSFRRMNTEAFF. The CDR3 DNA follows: TGTGCCAGCAGTTTCAGAAGGATGAACACTGAAGCTTTCTTT.

The CDR3 here is CASSFGQREQYF. As DNA, the CDR3 is TGTGCCAGCAGTTTTGGGCAGAGGGAGCAGTACTTC. The chain recombines TRBV12-3 or TRBV12-4 with TRBJ2-7; D is unclear. The CDR3 is 12 residues long. The ends were cut back, 3 bases at V and 7 bases at J, with 10 bases in the middle.

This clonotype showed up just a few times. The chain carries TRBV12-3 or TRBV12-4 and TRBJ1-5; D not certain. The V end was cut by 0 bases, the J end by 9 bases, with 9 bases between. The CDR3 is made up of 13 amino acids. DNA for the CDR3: TGTGCCAGCAGTTTAGCCCGGGTGGGGCCCCAGCATTTT. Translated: CASSLARVGPQHF.

The CDR3 bases are TGTGCCAGCTGTCGGGGATCAGGGACCCAGTACTTC. Amino acids: CASCRGSGTQYF. The chain carries TRBV28 and TRBJ2-5; D possibly corresponds to TRBD2 (5 bases). The germline CDR1 and CDR2 sequences are MDHEN and SYDVKM. V lost 8 bases to trimming and J lost 7 bases, with 14 bases between them. The length of the CDR3 is 12 residues.

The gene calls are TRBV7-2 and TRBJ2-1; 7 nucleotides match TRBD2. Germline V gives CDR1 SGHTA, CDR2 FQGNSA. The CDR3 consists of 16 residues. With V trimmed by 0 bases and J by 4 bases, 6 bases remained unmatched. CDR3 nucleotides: TGTGCCAGCAGCTTAGCAACGGGAGGCCCTTACAATGAGCAGTTCTTC. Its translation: CASSLATGGPYNEQFF.

CDR3: CASNPPGQEKQYF. The CDR3 DNA reads TGTGCCAGCAACCCACCGGGACAGGAGAAACAGTACTTC. V is TRBV25-1 and J is TRBJ2-5; 8 nucleotides agree with TRBD1. Looked up from germline, CDR1 is MGHDK and CDR2 is SYGVNS. The CDR3 is 13 amino acids. J was trimmed by 11 bases and V by 7 bases; bases with no gene match: 12.

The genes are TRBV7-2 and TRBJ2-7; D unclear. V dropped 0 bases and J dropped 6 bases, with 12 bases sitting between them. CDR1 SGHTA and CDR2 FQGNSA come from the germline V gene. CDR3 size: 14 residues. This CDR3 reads CASSLAALTVEQYF. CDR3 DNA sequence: TGTGCCAGCAGCTTAGCAGCCCTGACGGTCGAGCAGTACTTC. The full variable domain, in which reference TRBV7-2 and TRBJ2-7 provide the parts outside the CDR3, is GAGVSQSPSNKVTEKGKDVELRCDPISGHTALYWYRQSLGQGLEFLIYFQGNSAPDKSGLPSDRFSAERTGGSVSTLTIQRTQQEDSAVYLCASSLAALTVEQYFGPGTRLTVT.

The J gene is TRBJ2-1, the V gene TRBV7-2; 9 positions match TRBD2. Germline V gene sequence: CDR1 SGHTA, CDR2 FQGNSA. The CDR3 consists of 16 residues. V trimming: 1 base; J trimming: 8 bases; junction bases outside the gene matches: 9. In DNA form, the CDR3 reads TGTGCCAGCAGCTTAGTCGGGGTAGCGGGAGAGGATGAGCAGTTCTTC. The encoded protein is CASSLVGVAGEDEQFF.

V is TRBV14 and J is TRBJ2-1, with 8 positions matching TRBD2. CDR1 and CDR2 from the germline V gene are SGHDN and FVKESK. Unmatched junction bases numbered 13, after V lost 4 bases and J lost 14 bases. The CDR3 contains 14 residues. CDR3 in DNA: TGTGCCAGCAGCCCCCGGGGTAGCGGGGTGGTTGAGTTCTTC. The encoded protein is CASSPRGSGVVEFF.

As DNA, the CDR3 is TGTGCCACCAGTGATGCGGGAGGGAGCTCCTACAATGAGCAGTTCTTC. Protein: CATSDAGGSSYNEQFF. The chain employs TRBV24-1 and TRBJ2-1; TRBD2 aligns across 9 bases. This CDR3 has 16 residues. Germline V lookup: CDR1 KGHDR, CDR2 SFDVKD. V lost 3 bases, J lost 0 bases, and 2 bases stayed unmatched.

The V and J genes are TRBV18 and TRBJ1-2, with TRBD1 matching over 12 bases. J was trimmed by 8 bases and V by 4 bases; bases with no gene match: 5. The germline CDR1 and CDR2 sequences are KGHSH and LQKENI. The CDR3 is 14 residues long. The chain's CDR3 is CASSLGQGAVGYTF. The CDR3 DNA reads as TGTGCCAGCTCACTGGGACAGGGGGCCGTCGGCTACACCTTC.

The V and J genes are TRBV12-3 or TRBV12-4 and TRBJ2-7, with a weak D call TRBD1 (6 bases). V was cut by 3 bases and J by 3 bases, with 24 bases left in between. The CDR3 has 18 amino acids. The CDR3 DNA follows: TGTGCCAGCAGTTTTCTAGGCTGGGGTACCCGAGGGGGCTACGAGCAGTACTTC. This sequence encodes CASSFLGWGTRGGYEQYF.

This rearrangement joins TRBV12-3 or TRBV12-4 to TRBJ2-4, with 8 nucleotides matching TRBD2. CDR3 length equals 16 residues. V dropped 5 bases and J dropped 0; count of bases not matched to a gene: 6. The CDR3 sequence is CASSLLLAGAKNIQYF. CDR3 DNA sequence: TGTGCCAGCAGTCTCCTGCTAGCGGGAGCCAAAAACATTCAGTACTTC.

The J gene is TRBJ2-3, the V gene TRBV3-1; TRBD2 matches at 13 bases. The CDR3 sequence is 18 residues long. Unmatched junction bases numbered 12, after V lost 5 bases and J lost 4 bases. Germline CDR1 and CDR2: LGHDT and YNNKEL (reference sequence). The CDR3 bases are TGTGCCAGCAGCAGTCGGTTGAGGACTAGCGGGAGCGCAGATACGCAGTATTTT. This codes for CASSSRLRTSGSADTQYF.

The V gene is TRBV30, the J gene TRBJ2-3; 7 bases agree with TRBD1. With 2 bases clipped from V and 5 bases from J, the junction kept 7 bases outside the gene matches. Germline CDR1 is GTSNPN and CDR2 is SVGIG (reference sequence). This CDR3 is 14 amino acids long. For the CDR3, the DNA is TGTGCCTGGAGTCGCAGGGGGTCGGAAGATACGCAGTATTTT. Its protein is CAWSRRGSEDTQYF.

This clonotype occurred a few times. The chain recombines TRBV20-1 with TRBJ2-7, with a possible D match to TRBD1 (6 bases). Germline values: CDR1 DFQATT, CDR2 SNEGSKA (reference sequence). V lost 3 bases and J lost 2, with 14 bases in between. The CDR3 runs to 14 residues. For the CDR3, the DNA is TGCAGTGCTAGGGGACCGGACAGTCCCTACGAGCAGTACTTC. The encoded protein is CSARGPDSPYEQYF.

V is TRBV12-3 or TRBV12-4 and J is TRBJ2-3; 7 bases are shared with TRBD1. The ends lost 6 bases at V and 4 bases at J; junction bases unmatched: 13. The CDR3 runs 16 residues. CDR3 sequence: CASSRLRTGDADTQYF. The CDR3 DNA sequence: TGTGCCAGCAGCCGCCTGCGGACAGGTGACGCAGATACGCAGTATTTT.